These 7 T cell receptor beta chains were sequenced from one sample in a study of cytomegalovirus exposure and HLA in healthy donors. In the PCR, 60 Vbeta and 13 Jbeta primers were used. TCRdb's table, derived via immunoSEQ multiplex PCR, lists solely in-frame clones and lacks some. The sample has around 220,000 clones; about 75% are singletons. The specimen was PBMCs. Every receptor here comes from a woman aged 25 to 39 in good health and CMV-seronegative.

The CDR3 DNA reads TGCGCCAGCAGTGGGGACAGGGTTTACAATGAGCAGTTCTTC. The encoded protein is CASSGDRVYNEQFF. This chain links TRBV5-1 with TRBJ2-1; 9 bases agree with TRBD1. The germline V gene has CDR1 SGHRS and CDR2 YFSETQ. Germline trimming cut 5 bases from V and 4 bases from J; bases unmatched to any gene: 4. This CDR3 spans 14 amino acids.

This clone has only a few counts. The rearrangement links TRBV7-8 to TRBJ1-1; a possible D gene is TRBD1 (5 bases). V was pared by 5 bases and J by 1 base, with 11 bases between. Per the germline V gene, CDR1 is SGHVS and CDR2 is FQNEAQ. The CDR3 runs to 14 residues. CDR3 nucleotides: TGTGCCAGCAGCCGGAGTACAGGGAACACTGAAGCTTTCTTT. The encoded protein is CASSRSTGNTEAFF.

With regard to this clone: The same CDR3 can be traced to other DNA sequences in this sample. J is TRBJ1-6 and V is TRBV6-1, with D possibly matching TRBD1 (5 bases). Trimming took 6 bases from V and 2 from J, leaving 8 bases between them. Germline CDR1 and CDR2: MNHNS and SASEGT. CDR3 length equals 14 residues. CDR3 DNA sequence: TGTGCCAGCAGCGCAGGGCCCTATAATTCACCCCTCCACTTT. Amino acids: CASSAGPYNSPLHF.

The chain couples TRBV2 to TRBJ1-4; D possibly corresponds to TRBD1 (5 bases). With 4 bases removed from V and 5 bases from J, the gap between germline ends came to 11 bases. Germline V gene data show CDR1 as SNHLY and CDR2 as FYNNEI. The CDR3 length is 14 residues. The DNA of the CDR3 is TGTGCCAGCAGTGGTACAGGTGCAAATGAAAAACTGTTTTTT. It specifies CASSGTGANEKLFF.

V is TRBV6-1 and J is TRBJ1-2; 7 bases match TRBD1. This CDR3 has 13 residues. Per germline, CDR1 MNHNS and CDR2 SASEGT. With V trimmed by 7 bases and J by 4 bases, 6 bases remained unmatched. The CDR3 DNA is TGTGCCAGCACTGGGGGACAGCCCTATGGCTACACCTTC. Residues: CASTGGQPYGYTF.

J is TRBJ1-1 and V is TRBV5-1; D is uncertain. CDR1 SGHRS and CDR2 YFSETQ come from the germline V gene. V gave up 0 bases and J gave up 1 base, with 10 bases separating them. The CDR3 covers 15 residues. CDR3 residues: CASSLGLGRNTEAFF. The CDR3 DNA reads as TGCGCCAGCAGCTTGGGGCTGGGGAGGAACACTGAAGCTTTCTTT.

J is TRBJ2-5 and V is TRBV19; D is perhaps TRBD1 (6 bases). The J call could be wrong; TRBJ2-7 is a better fit for the DNA end. The length of the CDR3 is 13 residues. Germline V gives CDR1 LNHDA, CDR2 SQIVND (reference sequence). The CDR3 bases are TGTGCCAGTAGCAGCCCGGGACAAGTCGAGCAGTACTTC. It codes for CASSSPGQVEQYF.